This T cell receptor beta chain was documented in a study of human T cells and chemical hapten exposure. This clonotype was seen a few times. Specified time point: patch test 2, 6 weeks after DPC sensitization. The treatment was: therapeutic diphenylcyclopropenone sensitization with weekly scalp DPC. TCRdb ran MiXCR on the RACE reads and lists one entry per CDR3 protein. The table includes 100,000 or so distinct CDR3 sequences, 9% to 9.5% detected once. Germline V gives CDR1 SGHDT, CDR2 YYEEEE. This CDR3 is 15 amino acids long. V dropped 4 bases and J dropped 0; count of bases not matched to a gene: 7.

The input for sequencing was whole blood, taken in connection with sensitization to the hapten diphenylcyclopropenone (DPC). The sequence was collected from a woman aged 40 to 50 with alopecia areata. Some clones in this sample may be carry-over from other donors' samples. The rearrangement uses TRBV5-6 and TRBJ2-7, with 7 bases that match TRBD1. The CDR3 is CASSPRTGYSYEQYF. The CDR3 region has the DNA TGTGCCAGCAGCCCTAGGACAGGTTACTCCTACGAGCAGTACTTC.